This TCR beta chain was documented in a study of blood T cells in healthy people across ages. V lost 1 base, J lost 12 bases, and 25 bases lay in between. The CDR3 runs to 17 residues. Germline lookup yields CDR1 MNHNY and CDR2 SVGAGI (reference sequence). Together with a sample-barcoded 5' primer, a J-beta primer mix was included in a second PCR lasting roughly 6 to 12 cycles. MiXCR was run by TCRdb on the 5' RACE reads, yielding one entry per CDR3 protein. This table holds 2 million or so distinct CDR3 sequences, about 49% found once. The receptor comes from a woman in her 40s in good health. V is TRBV6-6 and J is TRBJ1-5, with TRBD1 as a possible D gene (5 bases). Sequencing was done on a sample of blood. DNA of the CDR3: TGTGCCAGCAGTTACTTCGGTGGCCGGGACTCCCTTGGGGGCCAGCATTTT. Translated, it gives CASSYFGGRDSLGGQHF.